This TCR beta chain derives from a study of CD8 T cells in ankylosing spondylitis. Study observations and caveats: Apparently characteristic of ankylosing spondylitis blood was a TCR beta motif (fewer than 10 highly homologous variants). Disease-linked clones were found to be CD8+ and relatively rare in peripheral blood. Certain motif variants had earlier been reported in reactive arthritis synovial fluid and blood. Clones tied to disease were said to be significantly enriched in matched ankylosing spondylitis synovial fluid.

This clonotype was seen only once. Its antigen is still unknown. Libraries of TCR beta came from quantitative 5'-RACE with molecular barcodes. TCRdb itself ran the 5' RACE reads through MiXCR, one entry per CDR3 protein. The data contain approximately 300,000 distinct CDR3 sequences, roughly 8% of them singletons. The length of the CDR3 is 17 residues. Trimming took off 7 bases at V and 4 bases at J, with 23 bases between the two ends. Germline loops: CDR1 MDHEN, CDR2 SYDVKM. The receptor was isolated from a male donor with ankylosing spondylitis. Sequencing was done on a sample of blood, either unsorted or a sorted T cell fraction (not recorded which). J is TRBJ1-3 and V is TRBV28; TRBD1 might be the D (5 bases). The CDR3 nucleotides read TGTGCCAGCATCACTCCGGGAGGGGCACCCTCAGGAAACACCATATATTTT. This translates into CASITPGGAPSGNTIYF.